The T cell receptor (beta chain) described here comes from a study of control samples from healthy donors and cancer patients. Libraries were prepared by immunoSEQ multiplex PCR; TCRdb keeps only in-frame clonotypes and omits some of them. Counted here are about 35,000 clones, around 93% occurring once; the ten biggest clones make up 1.7%. V lost 3 bases and J lost 4; bases outside the gene matches: 5. The CDR3 is made up of 15 amino acids. Germline V lookup: CDR1 SGHRS, CDR2 YFSETQ. The sample was PBMCs. This TCR derives from a man between 40 and 49 years old with colorectal cancer. The chain has TRBV5-1 and TRBJ1-4; 8 positions agree with TRBD1. As DNA, the CDR3 is TGCGCCAGCAGCTACCAGGGGGCACTTAATGAAAAACTGTTTTTT. It encodes CASSYQGALNEKLFF. Based on the CDR3 plus reference TRBV5-1 and TRBJ1-4, the full variable domain is KAGVTQTPRYLIKTRGQQVTLSCSPISGHRSVSWYQQTPGQGLQFLFEYFSETQRNKGNFPGRFSGRQFSNSRSEMNVSTLELGDSALYLCASSYQGALNEKLFFGSGTQLSVL.